This T cell receptor beta chain is drawn from a study of cytomegalovirus exposure and HLA in healthy donors. Researchers ran the PCR with 60 Vbeta and 13 Jbeta primers. Method: immunoSEQ multiplex PCR; TCRdb's copy keeps in-frame clones and lacks some. The table has approximately 75,000 clones, more than 65% seen once. Study-wide results and caveats: Later analysis revealed greater clonal expansion in HLA-associated TCR beta chains than in equally common others. As was reported, the HLA-A and HLA-B alleles of most subjects were accurately predicted from TCR beta sequences.

Germline V gene sequence: CDR1 SGHVS, CDR2 FQNEAQ. V dropped 5 bases and J dropped 7 bases, with 11 bases sitting between them. This CDR3 has 13 residues. Note on this clone: Its cognate antigen is unknown.

The chain has TRBV7-8 and TRBJ1-4; D gene uncertain. The source of this sequence is a man aged 65 to 79 in good health and CMV-seropositive. The sequenced material came from PBMCs. This chain's CDR3 is CASSRFGIEKLFF. The CDR3 DNA sequence: TGTGCCAGCAGCAGATTCGGGATTGAAAAACTGTTTTTT.